These 11 T cell receptor beta chains share one sample of origin, sequenced in a study of beta chain features in type 1 diabetes (dated by TCRdb to 2016 to 2019). The library was prepared using the immunoSEQ multiplex PCR assay. All of the isolated RNA was reverse transcribed with the High Capacity cDNA Reverse Transcription Kit, so expressed TCRB transcripts were sequenced. The table was pulled from immuneACCESS by TCRdb, which kept in-frame rearrangements only. Such tables lose some clones; where checked, under half of the loss comes from unresolved V genes, and the rest has no known cause. This sample comprises hundreds of thousands of clones, about an eighth of them detected only once. Around 0.022% of the sample comes from the top ten. These receptors' antigens are unknown. Results the study describes overall, beyond this receptor: A moderate but significant shortening of TCRB CDR3 length was observed in type 1 diabetes patients in all four CD4+ subsets.

The sample consisted of naive CD4+ T cells from blood. What this sample's cell subset or site label stands for: true naive CD4+ T cells. These receptor sequences come from a man aged 18 to 29 with type 1 diabetes.

There are a few counts of this clone. The chain joins TRBV4-1 to TRBJ2-1; D remains unclear. CDR1 MGHRA and CDR2 YSYEKL come from the germline V gene. The CDR3 has 14 residues. Trimming removed 0 bases from V and 6 bases from J, with 9 bases in between. CDR3 residues: CASSQDRVVNEQFF. The CDR3 DNA is TGCGCCAGCAGCCAAGATAGAGTAGTCAATGAGCAGTTCTTC.

The J gene is TRBJ1-2, the V gene TRBV30, with TRBD1 identical over 8 bases. The V segment lost 3 bases and the J segment 4 bases; nucleotides outside the gene matches: 7. The CDR3 consists of 14 residues. CDR1 GTSNPN and CDR2 SVGIG come from the germline V gene (reference sequence). The CDR3 sequence: CAWSRDRLTYGYTF. Written as DNA, the CDR3 is TGTGCCTGGAGCCGGGACAGGCTAACCTATGGCTACACCTTC.

This clone appeared a few times. The chain recombines TRBV9 with TRBJ2-5, with D tentatively TRBD2 (5 bases). This CDR3 is 17 amino acids long. Trimming stripped 0 bases from V and 2 bases from J, with 17 bases between. In germline, CDR1 is SGDLS, CDR2 YYNGEE. The CDR3 sequence: CASSVGGLAAPQETQYF. CDR3 DNA: TGTGCCAGCAGCGTAGGAGGGTTAGCAGCTCCACAAGAGACCCAGTACTTC.

CDR3 loop: CASSLSEDYYGYTF. As DNA, the CDR3 is TGTGCCAGCAGCTTATCCGAGGACTACTATGGCTACACCTTC. The rearrangement joins TRBV11-1 to TRBJ1-2; no clear D. Germline CDR1 and CDR2: SGHAT and FQDESV (reference sequence). Deletions cut 2 bases from V and 3 bases from J, with 10 bases between. CDR3 size: 14 residues.

This clone appeared a few times. The chain links TRBV7-9 to TRBJ2-2, with no clear D. In germline, CDR1 is SEHNR, CDR2 FQNEAQ (reference sequence). Deletions cut 3 bases from V and 6 bases from J, with 5 bases between. The CDR3 has 12 amino acids. DNA of the CDR3: TGTGCCAGCAGCTTTTCCTCCGGGGAGCTGTTTTTT. It encodes CASSFSSGELFF.

V usage is TRBV6-6 and J usage is TRBJ1-1; D is ambiguous. The CDR3 is made up of 13 amino acids. Germline V CDR1 and CDR2: MNHNY, SVGAGI (reference sequence). V dropped 4 bases and J dropped 1 base, with 7 bases sitting between them. The CDR3 loop is CASSSTANTEAFF. The CDR3 region has the DNA TGTGCCAGCAGTTCCACGGCGAACACTGAAGCTTTCTTT.

This clone has a handful of counts. The chain is built from TRBV30 and TRBJ1-2; 11 bases line up with TRBD1. With V trimmed by 5 bases and J by 6 bases, 2 bases remained unmatched. The CDR3 is 12 amino acids. The germline V gene encodes CDR1 GTSNPN and CDR2 SVGIG (reference sequence). The DNA for the CDR3 is TGTGCCTGGGGACAGGGGGCGGATGGCTACACCTTC. Translated: CAWGQGADGYTF. The full variable domain, its missing parts supplied by reference TRBV30 and TRBJ1-2, is SQTIHQWPATLVQPVGSPLSLECTVEGTSNPNLYWYRQAAGRGLQLLFYSVGIGQISSEVPQNLSASRPQDRQFILSSKKLLLSDSGFYLCAWGQGADGYTFGSGTRLTVV.

The rearrangement joins TRBV30 to TRBJ1-1; D gene unclear. V was pared by 5 bases and J by 0 bases, with 4 bases between. Per the germline V gene, CDR1 is GTSNPN and CDR2 is SVGIG (reference sequence). The length of the CDR3 is 11 residues. The CDR3 DNA follows: TGTGCCTGGTCCATGAACACTGAAGCTTTCTTT. It specifies CAWSMNTEAFF.

This clone has a handful of counts. J is TRBJ1-1 and V is TRBV7-9, with D perhaps TRBD1 (6 bases). The CDR3 runs 13 residues. V gave up 7 bases and J gave up 2 bases, with 11 bases separating them. Per the germline V gene, CDR1 is SEHNR and CDR2 is FQNEAQ (reference sequence). The CDR3 reads CASNPQGNTEAFF. The CDR3 region has the DNA TGTGCCAGCAATCCACAGGGAAACACTGAAGCTTTCTTT.

There are a few counts of this clone. CDR3 in DNA: TGCGCCAGCAGCCAAGTTGGAAAGGGGGGGTCTGGGGCCAACGTCCTGACTTTC. It encodes CASSQVGKGGSGANVLTF. The J gene is TRBJ2-6, the V gene TRBV4-1, with a weak D call TRBD2 (7 bases). Trimming pared 1 base from V and 1 base from J, leaving 14 bases between. The V gene's germline CDR1 is MGHRA and CDR2 YSYEKL. The CDR3 is 18 amino acids.

Here the CDR3 reads CSVGRMLGELFF. The CDR3 nucleotides read TGCAGCGTTGGGCGGATGCTAGGGGAGCTGTTTTTT. This rearrangement joins TRBV29-1 to TRBJ2-2, with D unresolved. The CDR3 spans 12 residues. CDR1 and CDR2 from the germline V gene are SQVTM and ANQGSEA. The V gene lost 4 bases and the J gene lost 8 bases, with 11 bases spanning the gap.